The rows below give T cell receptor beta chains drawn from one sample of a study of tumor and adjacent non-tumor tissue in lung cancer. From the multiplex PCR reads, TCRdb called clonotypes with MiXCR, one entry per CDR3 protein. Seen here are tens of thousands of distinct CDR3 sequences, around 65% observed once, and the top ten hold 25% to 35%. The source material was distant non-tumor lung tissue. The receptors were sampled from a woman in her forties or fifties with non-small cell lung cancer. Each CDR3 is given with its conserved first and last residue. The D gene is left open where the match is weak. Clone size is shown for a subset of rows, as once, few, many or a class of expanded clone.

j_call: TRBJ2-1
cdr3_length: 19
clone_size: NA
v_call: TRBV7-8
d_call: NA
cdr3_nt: TGTGCCAGCAGCTTACTTGCCAGGGGAAATCTGAGCTCCTACAATGAGCAGTTCTTC
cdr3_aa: CASSLLARGNLSSYNEQFF

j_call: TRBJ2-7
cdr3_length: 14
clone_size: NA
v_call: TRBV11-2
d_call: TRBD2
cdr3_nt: TGTACCAACAGCTTACTAACGGGAGGGTACGAACAGTACTTC
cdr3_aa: CTNSLLTGGYEQYF

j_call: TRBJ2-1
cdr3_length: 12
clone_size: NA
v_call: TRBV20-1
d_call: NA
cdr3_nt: TGCAGTGTTCCTTGCGGGAAACATGAGCGGTTCTTC
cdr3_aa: CSVPCGKHERFF

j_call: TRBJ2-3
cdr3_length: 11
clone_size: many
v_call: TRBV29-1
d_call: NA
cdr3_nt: TGCAGCGTAGATATTTTTGATACGCAGTATTTT
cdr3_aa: CSVDIFDTQYF

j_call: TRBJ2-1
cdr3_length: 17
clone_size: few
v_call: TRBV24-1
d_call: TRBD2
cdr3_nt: TGTGCCACCAGTGACACCTATACTAGCGGGAGCCGGAATGAGCAGTTCTTC
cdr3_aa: CATSDTYTSGSRNEQFF

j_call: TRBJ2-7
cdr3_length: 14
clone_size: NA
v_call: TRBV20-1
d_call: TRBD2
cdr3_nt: TGCAGTGCTAGACCGGGACTAGCGGGAGACGAACGGTACTTC
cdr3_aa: CSARPGLAGDERYF

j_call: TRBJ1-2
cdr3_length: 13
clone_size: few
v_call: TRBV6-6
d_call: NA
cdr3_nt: TGTGTCAGCAGTTACGGGGCCCTCTATGGCTACACCTTC
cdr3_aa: CVSSYGALYGYTF

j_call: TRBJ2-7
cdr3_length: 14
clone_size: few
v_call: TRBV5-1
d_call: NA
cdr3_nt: TGCGCCAGCAGAGATCCTGGGAGTCCTTACGAGCAGTACTTC
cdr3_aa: CASRDPGSPYEQYF

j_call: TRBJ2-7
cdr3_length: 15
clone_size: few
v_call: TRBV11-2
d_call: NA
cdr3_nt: TGTGCCAGCAGCACATCTCCGAGTCCCTCCTACGAGCGGTACTTC
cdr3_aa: CASSTSPSPSYERYF

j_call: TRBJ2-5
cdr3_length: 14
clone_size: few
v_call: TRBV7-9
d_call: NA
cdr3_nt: TGTGCCAGCAGCCAAGCGGCGATTGGGGAGACCCAGTACTTC
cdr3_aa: CASSQAAIGETQYF

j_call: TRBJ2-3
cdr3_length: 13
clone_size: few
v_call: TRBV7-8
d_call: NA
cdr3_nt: TGTGCCAGCAGCTTAAGACTTTCTGATACGCAGTATTTT
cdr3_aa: CASSLRLSDTQYF

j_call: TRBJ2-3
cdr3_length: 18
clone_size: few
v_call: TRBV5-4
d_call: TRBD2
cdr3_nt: TGTGCCAGCAGCTCATACCCTTATTCCAGCGGGATTGGAAATACGCAGTATTTT
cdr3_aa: CASSSYPYSSGIGNTQYF